This TCR beta chain is drawn from a study of T cell responses to AZD1222 COVID-19 vaccine. The table came from immunoSEQ multiplex PCR; TCRdb's copy has only in-frame clones and leaves some out. The profile covers approximately 100,000 clones, with over 75% appearing a single time and approximately 15% taken by the ten largest. Trimming removed 3 bases from V and 4 bases from J, with 16 bases in between. The CDR3 has 17 amino acids. Per the germline V gene, CDR1 is SGHTA and CDR2 is FQGNSA. The clonotype was recovered from an adult in good health. The sample in question was peripheral blood, obtained on day 0 of AZD1222 vaccination. V gene TRBV7-2 combines with J gene TRBJ1-6, with D unresolved. DNA for the CDR3: TGTGCCAGCAGCTTTCCCCAATTGCATAGATATAATTCACCCCTCCACTTT. Translation gives CASSFPQLHRYNSPLHF. The complete variable domain, with remaining parts taken from reference TRBV7-2 and TRBJ1-6, reads GAGVSQSPSNKVTEKGKDVELRCDPISGHTALYWYRQSLGQGLEFLIYFQGNSAPDKSGLPSDRFSAERTGGSVSTLTIQRTQQEDSAVYLCASSFPQLHRYNSPLHFGNGTRLTVT.